These 25 T cell receptor beta chains were all obtained from the same sample, sequenced in a study of blood T cell repertoires in COVID-19. TCRdb keeps only in-frame clones here, not all; method: immunoSEQ multiplex PCR. This sample carries roughly 250,000 clones, 70% to 90% of them seen once, and the ten largest clones take approximately 2%. The sample consisted of peripheral blood. These receptors originate from a woman in her thirties or forties who had recovered from COVID-19.

V and J are TRBV11-3 and TRBJ2-5; TRBD2 is a possible D gene (6 bases). This CDR3 spans 14 amino acids. V lost 5 bases and J lost 2, with 12 bases in between. Germline loops: CDR1 SGHNT, CDR2 YENEEA. The CDR3 region is CASSRRLEQETQYF. The DNA for the CDR3 is TGTGCCAGCAGCCGCAGACTAGAGCAAGAGACCCAGTACTTC.

The chain is built from TRBV14 and TRBJ2-5; TRBD1 agrees at 7 bases. From germline, CDR1 is SGHDN and CDR2 FVKESK. The J segment lost 6 bases and the V segment lost 4 bases, leaving 8 bases of the junction unmatched. CDR3 length equals 14 residues. The CDR3 nucleotides are TGTGCCAGCAGCCCGACAAGGGGGCACCAGACCCAGTACTTC. This encodes CASSPTRGHQTQYF.

The chain is built from TRBV4-3 and TRBJ1-4; D is ambiguous. The CDR3 spans 16 residues. Germline-derived CDR1 and CDR2 are LGHNA and YSLEER. The V and J ends lost 0 bases and 0 bases respectively, with 8 bases between them. DNA for the CDR3: TGCGCCAGCAGCCAAGATCACCTATCAACTAATGAAAAACTGTTTTTT. Protein product: CASSQDHLSTNEKLFF.

The V call is TRBV27, the J call TRBJ2-3, with 8 bases fitting TRBD1. This CDR3 is 16 amino acids long. Trimming at V came to 8 bases and at J to 6 bases, leaving 16 bases not matched to a gene. Germline V gives CDR1 MNHEY, CDR2 SMNVEV (reference sequence). In DNA, the CDR3 is TGTGCCAGCCTAGACCTACGACAGGGGCATGCTGATACGCAGTATTTT. Residues: CASLDLRQGHADTQYF.

The chain carries TRBV4-1 and TRBJ2-1, with 7 bases aligning to TRBD2. This CDR3 is 19 amino acids long. Germline CDR1 MGHRA, CDR2 YSYEKL. With 4 bases clipped from V and 2 bases from J, the junction kept 17 bases outside the gene matches. CDR3 amino acids: CASSLVAREENPTYNEQFF. The CDR3 nucleotides are TGCGCCAGCAGCCTGGTTGCCCGGGAGGAAAACCCCACCTACAATGAGCAGTTCTTC.

This chain uses TRBV6-5 with TRBJ1-2; a possible D gene is TRBD1 (6 bases). The V gene's germline CDR1 is MNHEY and CDR2 SVGAGI. Trimming left V 5 bases short and J 2 bases short, with 9 bases between. This CDR3 contains 13 residues. CDR3 sequence: CASSLDRNYGYTF. The CDR3 bases are TGTGCCAGCAGTCTGGACAGAAACTATGGCTACACCTTC.

The chain links TRBV18 to TRBJ2-1; 11 bases line up with TRBD2. The V gene's germline CDR1 is KGHSH and CDR2 LQKENI. The V and J ends lost 2 bases and 4 bases, in that order; junction bases with no gene match: 4. CDR3 size: 16 residues. CDR3: CASSPGGTSGYNEQFF. CDR3 sequence (DNA): TGTGCCAGCTCACCAGGCGGGACTAGCGGATACAATGAGCAGTTCTTC.

This clone was observed a few times. The J gene is TRBJ1-5, the V gene TRBV12-5; the match to TRBD1 covers 11 bases. The CDR3 covers 17 residues. Per germline, CDR1 LGHNT and CDR2 FRNRAP. V was pared by 1 base and J by 0 bases, with 2 bases of the junction left unmatched. The CDR3 here is CASGLGTGGRSNQPQHF. The DNA for the CDR3 is TGTGCTAGTGGTTTGGGGACAGGGGGCCGTAGCAATCAGCCCCAGCATTTT.

Details on this clone: The same CDR3 can be traced to other DNA sequences in this sample. The rearrangement uses TRBV6-1 and TRBJ2-3; 13 positions agree with TRBD2. V shed 1 base and J 3 bases; nucleotides not matched to a gene: 1. The CDR3 has 16 amino acids. The V gene's germline CDR1 is MNHNS and CDR2 SASEGT. Here the CDR3 DNA reads TGTGCCAGCAGTGAAGGACTAGCGGGAGGAACAGATACGCAGTATTTT. It codes for CASSEGLAGGTDTQYF.

This chain connects TRBV4-2 to TRBJ2-1; 14 positions match TRBD2. CDR3 length equals 18 residues. From germline, CDR1 is LGHNA and CDR2 YNFKEQ. V trimming: 0 bases; J trimming: 4 bases; junction bases outside the gene matches: 5. CDR3 amino acids: CASSQETSGGAYYNEQFF. CDR3 in DNA: TGTGCCAGCAGCCAAGAGACTAGCGGGGGGGCCTATTACAATGAGCAGTTCTTC.

The rearrangement links TRBV9 to TRBJ2-1; 9 bases are shared with TRBD1. Germline V gives CDR1 SGDLS, CDR2 YYNGEE. The CDR3 has 18 amino acids. V lost 2 bases to trimming and J lost 2 bases; unmatched junction nucleotides: 11. For the CDR3, the DNA is TGTGCCAGCAGCGTCAGGGGCACCGGGACAGGGCCCTACAATGAGCAGTTCTTC. Residues: CASSVRGTGTGPYNEQFF. The full variable domain, in which reference TRBV9 and TRBJ2-1 provide the parts outside the CDR3, is DSGVTQTPKHLITATGQRVTLRCSPRSGDLSVYWYQQSLDQGLQFLIQYYNGEERAKGNILERFSAQQFPDLHSELNLSSLELGDSALYFCASSVRGTGTGPYNEQFFGPGTRLTVL.

This clone occurred a few times. The genes are TRBV4-1 and TRBJ1-5, with D perhaps matching TRBD1 (5 bases). The V end lost 1 base, the J end lost 9 bases, and 19 bases lay between the germline ends. Germline lookup yields CDR1 MGHRA and CDR2 YSYEKL. This CDR3 is 16 amino acids long. The CDR3 region has the DNA TGCGCCAGCAGCCAAGGTATCCGACAGACGGATCGGCCCCAGCATTTT. Translated: CASSQGIRQTDRPQHF.

The chain is built from TRBV4-2 and TRBJ2-1; the D gene is possibly TRBD2 (5 bases). Per the germline V gene, CDR1 is LGHNA and CDR2 is YNFKEQ. The CDR3 runs to 13 residues. The V gene lost 0 bases and the J gene lost 12 bases, with 12 bases spanning the gap. DNA for the CDR3: TGTGCCAGCAGCCAAGAACCCGGAGGTGGGCAGTTCTTC. This codes for CASSQEPGGGQFF.

The chain recombines TRBV19 with TRBJ2-1, with 11 bases that match TRBD2. In germline, CDR1 is LNHDA, CDR2 SQIVND (reference sequence). The CDR3 extends over 14 amino acids. V lost 7 bases, J lost 6 bases, and 5 bases stayed unmatched. In nucleotides, the CDR3 is TGTGCCAGTAATAGCGGGAGGGCCACCAATGAGCAGTTCTTC. This encodes CASNSGRATNEQFF.

V is TRBV11-3 and J is TRBJ2-1; 15 bases line up with TRBD2. The CDR3 contains 17 residues. Germline CDR1 and CDR2: SGHNT and YENEEA. J gave up 9 bases and V 4 bases, and 10 bases lay outside the gene matches. The CDR3 DNA is TGTGCCAGCAGCTCACGGACTAGCGGGAGGGGTTCAGGTGAGCAGTTCTTC. It encodes CASSSRTSGRGSGEQFF. Combining the CDR3 with reference TRBV11-3 and TRBJ2-1 gives the whole variable domain EAGVVQSPRYKIIEKKQPVAFWCNPISGHNTLYWYLQNLGQGPELLIRYENEEAVDDSQLPKDRFSAERLKGVDSTLKIQPAELGDSAVYLCASSSRTSGRGSGEQFFGPGTRLTVL.

The chain combines TRBV6-5 with TRBJ2-2; D is unresolved. Germline V CDR1 and CDR2: MNHEY, SVGAGI. V was clipped by 0 bases and J by 4 bases, with 9 bases between them. CDR3 length equals 15 residues. CDR3 residues: CASSYSSRLTGELFF. The CDR3 DNA follows: TGTGCCAGCAGTTACTCATCCAGACTCACCGGGGAGCTGTTTTTT.

This clone was found a few times. The rearrangement links TRBV5-1 to TRBJ2-1, with 9 bases identical to TRBD2. J gave up 2 bases and V 1 base, and 4 bases lay outside the gene matches. CDR3 length equals 16 residues. CDR1 is SGHRS and CDR2 is YFSETQ in the germline V gene. The CDR3 DNA is TGCGCCAGCAGCTTGACCAGCGGGGGGACCTACAATGAGCAGTTCTTC. It specifies CASSLTSGGTYNEQFF.

This CDR3 is CASSPREGKKDEQFF. The DNA of the CDR3 is TGTGCCAGCAGCCCGCGGGAGGGTAAAAAGGATGAGCAGTTCTTC. This chain links TRBV7-2 with TRBJ2-1, with 9 bases lining up with TRBD2. Germline values: CDR1 SGHTA, CDR2 FQGNSA. J lost 8 bases, V lost 5 bases, and 10 bases had no gene match. The CDR3 length is 15 residues.

The chain employs TRBV2 and TRBJ1-5; TRBD1 might be the D (5 bases). This CDR3 contains 14 residues. Germline lookup yields CDR1 SNHLY and CDR2 FYNNEI. Deletions cut 10 bases from V and 2 bases from J, with 15 bases between. CDR3: CATALGGGNQPQHF. CDR3 coding DNA: TGTGCCACGGCCTTGGGGGGGGGCAATCAGCCCCAGCATTTT.

This clone was counted a few times. The chain is built from TRBV25-1 and TRBJ1-1; 10 bases map to TRBD1. This CDR3 is built from 14 residues. The V gene end was trimmed by 6 bases and the J gene end by 7 bases; junction bases not matched to a gene: 8. Germline V gene lookup returns CDR1 MGHDK and CDR2 SYGVNS. CDR3 coding DNA: TGTGCCAGCAGGCCGGGACAGGGGAGAGGTGAAGCTTTCTTT. Translation: CASRPGQGRGEAFF.

CDR3 DNA: TGTGCCAGCAGCTTGGTTCCTGGACTAGCGGGGGTCGAGCAGTTCTTC. Protein: CASSLVPGLAGVEQFF. The rearrangement uses TRBV5-8 and TRBJ2-1; 13 positions agree with TRBD2. Germline CDR1 SGHTS, CDR2 YDEGEE. Trimming cost V 0 bases and J 10 bases; bases outside gene matches: 7. The CDR3 extends over 16 amino acids.

This clone appeared a few times. This chain joins TRBV28 and TRBJ1-5; tentatively, D is TRBD1 (6 bases). The V and J ends lost 5 bases and 0 bases respectively, with 14 bases between them. CDR1 MDHEN and CDR2 SYDVKM come from the germline V gene. CDR3 length equals 16 residues. In DNA form, the CDR3 reads TGTGCCAGCAGTGTGGGAGGGGGTTATAGCAATCAGCCCCAGCATTTT. Residues: CASSVGGGYSNQPQHF.

The chain joins TRBV5-4 to TRBJ2-3; 15 nucleotides line up with TRBD2. Germline-derived CDR1 and CDR2 are SGHNT and YYREEE (reference sequence). With V trimmed by 0 bases and J by 0 bases, 5 bases remained unmatched. This CDR3 is 19 amino acids long. The CDR3 loop is CASSLEGLAGGWSTDTQYF. CDR3 in DNA: TGTGCCAGCAGCTTGGAGGGACTAGCGGGAGGCTGGAGCACAGATACGCAGTATTTT. Looking up the rest from reference TRBV5-4 and TRBJ2-3 gives the full variable domain: ETGVTQSPTHLIKTRGQQVTLRCSSQSGHNTVSWYQQALGQGPQFIFQYYREEENGRGNFPPRFSGLQFPNYSSELNVNALELDDSALYLCASSLEGLAGGWSTDTQYFGPGTRLTVL.

The genes are TRBV3-1 (or the pseudogene TRBV3-2) and TRBJ2-2; 9 bases agree with TRBD1. Germline V gives CDR1 LGHDT, CDR2 YNNKEL (reference sequence). V dropped 5 bases and J dropped 3; count of bases not matched to a gene: 7. The CDR3 contains 16 residues. This CDR3 reads CASSEGQGWDTGELFF. CDR3 DNA: TGTGCCAGCAGCGAAGGACAGGGGTGGGACACCGGGGAGCTGTTTTTT.

V is TRBV29-1 and J is TRBJ1-2, with a weak D call TRBD1 (5 bases). Trimming took off 0 bases at V and 10 bases at J, with 9 bases between the two ends. This CDR3 spans 11 amino acids. Germline CDR1 and CDR2: SQVTM and ANQGSEA. The CDR3: CSVEDGGTYTF. In nucleotides, the CDR3 is TGCAGCGTTGAAGATGGCGGGACCTACACCTTC.